This T cell receptor beta chain came from a study of cytomegalovirus exposure and HLA in healthy donors. Study-wide findings and caveats: It was assumed in the presence/absence analyses that sequencing depth was roughly uniform across donors. The authors enumerated around 150 TCR beta chains as linked to cytomegalovirus.

Germline loops: CDR1 MGHRA, CDR2 YSYEKL. Germline trimming cut 1 base from V and 4 bases from J; bases unmatched to any gene: 14. The CDR3 consists of 18 residues. The PCR ran on 60 Vbeta and 13 Jbeta primers. The repertoire was sequenced with immunoSEQ multiplex PCR; TCRdb's copy has only in-frame clones and lacks some. This table holds 65,000 to 95,000 clones. Healthy donors of bone marrow made up the group. Notes on this clone: Its antigen is currently unknown.

Sequencing was performed on PBMCs. This sequence was found in a female donor in good health and CMV-seropositive. This chain joins TRBV4-1 and TRBJ2-5; 8 bases match TRBD2. The CDR3 DNA reads as TGCGCCAGCAGCCAAGTAAATATGGGACTAGTTATCGGAGAGACCCAGTACTTC. This sequence encodes CASSQVNMGLVIGETQYF.